This note documents a single T cell receptor beta chain sequence. Its antigen is unknown. This entry comes from a study of long-term antiretroviral therapy in people with HIV. At the survey level, the v3.0 immunoSEQ assay was run. Repertoires were generated with immunoSEQ multiplex PCR, while TCRdb's copy carries only in-frame clones and drops some. Among about 17,000 clones listed, 70% to 80% were seen once. Study outcomes and limitations: ART was followed by higher diversity that remained below transplant donor controls. HIV repertoire CDR3 lengths ranged less widely than those of controls.

This CDR3 is built from 15 residues. V shed 7 bases and J 7 bases; nucleotides not matched to a gene: 14. Per the germline V gene, CDR1 is MDHEN and CDR2 is SYDVKM. Every specimen held between roughly 0.85-11 million cryopreserved PBMC. These were thawed and washed before DNA extraction. The clonotype was recovered from a man aged 25 to 40 with HIV. The material sequenced was unsorted PBMCs, taken at the start of antiretroviral therapy. The chain links TRBV28 to TRBJ1-1; 8 nucleotides match TRBD1. CDR3 in amino acids: CASISPAGQGDEAFF. The CDR3 nucleotides read TGTGCCAGCATTTCCCCGGCAGGACAGGGAGATGAAGCTTTCTTT.